The 14 T cell receptor beta chains given below trace back to one sample, sequenced in a study of blood T cell repertoires in COVID-19. Only in-frame clones appear in the TCRdb table, and some are missing; sequencing was by immunoSEQ multiplex PCR. In the table there are some 42,000 clones, around 85% of which are singletons. Sequencing was carried out using peripheral blood. These receptor sequences come from a man between 50 and 59 years old with active COVID-19.

This chain uses TRBV28 with TRBJ2-7, with D unresolved. The CDR3 is 14 amino acids. In germline, CDR1 is MDHEN, CDR2 SYDVKM. The germline V and J ends were trimmed by 4 bases and 3 bases, with 13 bases remaining between them. CDR3 sequence reads: CASSYSTPVYEQYF. CDR3 in DNA: TGTGCCAGCAGTTATTCCACCCCAGTCTACGAGCAGTACTTC.

This rearrangement joins TRBV11-2 to TRBJ2-1; D is possibly TRBD1 (6 bases). Germline V gene lookup returns CDR1 SGHAT and CDR2 FQNNGV. V lost 5 bases to trimming and J lost 5 bases, with 25 bases between them. This CDR3 region has 18 residues. CDR3 DNA: TGTGCCAGCAGCCCTTGGGTGGGCAGGGGACCTACTAACAATGAGCAGTTCTTC. It translates to CASSPWVGRGPTNNEQFF.

J is TRBJ1-6 and V is TRBV15; 8 bases agree with TRBD1. The CDR3 loop spans 12 amino acids. V shed 8 bases, J shed 10 bases, and the junction held 4 bases outside the gene matches. The germline CDR1 and CDR2 sequences are LNHNV and YYDKDF (reference sequence). The CDR3 nucleotides are TGTGCCACCGGGGACAGGCTCTCACCCCTCCACTTT. As protein: CATGDRLSPLHF. The full variable domain, in which reference TRBV15 and TRBJ1-6 provide the parts outside the CDR3, is DAMVIQNPRYQVTQFGKPVTLSCSQTLNHNVMYWYQQKSSQAPKLLFHYYDKDFNNEADTPDNFQSRRPNTSFCFLDIRSPGLGDTAMYLCATGDRLSPLHFGNGTRLTVT.

The chain joins TRBV3-1 (or the pseudogene TRBV3-2) to TRBJ2-5, with 11 bases identical to TRBD2. Trimming removed 1 base from V and 2 bases from J; junction bases left unmatched: 0. From germline, CDR1 is LGHDT and CDR2 YNNKEL (reference sequence). The CDR3 consists of 15 residues. CDR3 loop: CASSQGLAGQETQYF. CDR3 nucleotides: TGTGCCAGCAGCCAAGGACTAGCGGGGCAAGAGACCCAGTACTTC.

The genes are TRBV12-3 or TRBV12-4 and TRBJ2-7; 7 bases are a match to TRBD2. There are 13 residues in the CDR3. V lost 7 bases, J lost 5 bases, and 8 bases stayed unmatched. As DNA, the CDR3 is TGTGCCAGCACCCCCGCCGGGAGGAACGAGCAGTACTTC. This translates into CASTPAGRNEQYF.

This clone was observed once. V usage is TRBV11-1 and J usage is TRBJ2-7; 13 bases align to TRBD2. The length of the CDR3 is 15 residues. The germline V gene has CDR1 SGHAT and CDR2 FQDESV (reference sequence). Unmatched junction bases numbered 8, after V lost 4 bases and J lost 8 bases. The CDR3 loop is CASSSTGTSGTQQYF. In DNA form, the CDR3 reads TGTGCCAGCAGCTCCACCGGGACTAGCGGGACTCAGCAGTACTTC. The full variable domain, in which reference TRBV11-1 and TRBJ2-7 provide the parts outside the CDR3, is EAEVAQSPRYKITEKSQAVAFWCDPISGHATLYWYRQILGQGPELLVQFQDESVVDDSQLPKDRFSAERLKGVDSTLKIQPAELGDSAMYLCASSSTGTSGTQQYFGPGTRLTVT.

This clone was counted a few times. V is TRBV4-1 and J is TRBJ2-4, with D perhaps matching TRBD2 (5 bases). Germline assignment: CDR1 MGHRA and CDR2 YSYEKL. V was cut by 0 bases and J by 6 bases, with 18 bases left in between. This CDR3 spans 17 amino acids. The CDR3 DNA reads as TGCGCCAGCAGCCAAGAGACTATCGCCGGGCCGTTAAACATTCAGTACTTC. Amino acid sequence: CASSQETIAGPLNIQYF.

This clone turned up a few times. The chain carries TRBV7-2 and TRBJ2-3; TRBD1 matches 7 bases. V gave up 6 bases and J gave up 0 bases; unmatched junction bases: 12. The CDR3 sequence is 17 residues long. Germline CDR1 reads SGHTA; CDR2 reads FQGNSA. The CDR3 sequence: CASSSTGAKGSTDTQYF. CDR3 DNA: TGTGCCAGCAGTTCAACAGGGGCCAAGGGTAGCACAGATACGCAGTATTTT.

This clone was seen only once. The CDR3 here is CASSPVDSQRREQYF. In nucleotides, the CDR3 is TGTGCCAGCAGTCCAGTGGACAGCCAGAGGCGCGAGCAGTACTTC. The chain joins TRBV25-1 to TRBJ2-7; the D gene is possibly TRBD1 (6 bases). Trimming took 5 bases from V and 6 from J, leaving 20 bases between them. Per the germline V gene, CDR1 is MGHDK and CDR2 is SYGVNS. The CDR3 extends over 15 amino acids.

The CDR3 nucleotides read TGTGCCAGCAGCCAAGAACCAGGGGCACAGGTGGGAGAAAAACTGTTTTTT. Its protein product is CASSQEPGAQVGEKLFF. The V and J genes are TRBV14 and TRBJ1-4, with D perhaps matching TRBD1 (6 bases). V lost 0 bases and J lost 8, with 19 bases in between. The CDR3 is made up of 17 amino acids. Germline V gene data show CDR1 as SGHDN and CDR2 as FVKESK.

The genes are TRBV30 and TRBJ2-1; a weak D match, TRBD2 (5 bases). Germline V gene lookup returns CDR1 GTSNPN and CDR2 SVGIG (reference sequence). V shed 3 bases and J shed 6 bases, with 27 bases lying between them. CDR3 length: 18 amino acids. The CDR3 region is CAWRPPDPSSLALNEQFF. CDR3 coding DNA: TGTGCCTGGAGGCCCCCCGACCCATCTAGCTTGGCCCTCAATGAGCAGTTCTTC.

The V call is TRBV9, the J call TRBJ1-2; D may be TRBD1 (5 bases). The ends were cut back, 0 bases at V and 3 bases at J, with 12 bases in the middle. The CDR3 covers 15 residues. CDR1 SGDLS and CDR2 YYNGEE come from the germline V gene. The CDR3 protein is CASSVGEGAHYGYTF. CDR3 DNA: TGTGCCAGCAGCGTAGGTGAAGGGGCTCACTATGGCTACACCTTC. The full variable domain, completed using reference TRBV9 and TRBJ1-2, is DSGVTQTPKHLITATGQRVTLRCSPRSGDLSVYWYQQSLDQGLQFLIQYYNGEERAKGNILERFSAQQFPDLHSELNLSSLELGDSALYFCASSVGEGAHYGYTFGSGTRLTVV.

J is TRBJ2-7 and V is TRBV13; D uncertain. V was clipped by 5 bases and J by 2 bases, with 7 bases between them. This CDR3 has 12 amino acids. CDR1 is PRHDT, CDR2 FYEKMQ, per germline (reference sequence). The CDR3, as DNA: TGTGCCAGCAGCCACAGAACCTACGAGCAGTACTTC. It specifies CASSHRTYEQYF.

This clone rates as large (0.1 to 1%). V is TRBV5-4 and J is TRBJ2-7; no reliable D call. The CDR3 is 12 amino acids. Trimming took 3 bases from V and 6 from J, leaving 10 bases between them. Germline V gene lookup returns CDR1 SGHNT and CDR2 YYREEE (reference sequence). The CDR3: CASSSNSPEQYF. CDR3 nucleotides: TGTGCCAGCAGCTCCAACTCTCCCGAGCAGTACTTC.